This T cell receptor (beta chain) emerged from a study of PD-L1 blockade in urothelial cancer. Across the whole study: Atezolizumab (1,200 mg intravenously every 3 weeks) began in about 2014 for patients. Patients' prior chemotherapy regimens numbered 0 to 3. It was at 3 weeks (second dose) and 6 weeks after treatment start that blood was analyzed.

Study-wide findings and caveats: Expansion of tumor-associated blood clones at 3 weeks was greater in durable-benefit patients.

Described time point: pretreatment peripheral blood. The germline V gene has CDR1 GTSNPN and CDR2 SVGIG (reference sequence). The ends lost 7 bases at V and 0 bases at J; junction bases unmatched: 11. The CDR3 is 18 amino acids. Method: immunoSEQ multiplex PCR; TCRdb's copy keeps in-frame clones and lacks some. Of 65,000 to 90,000 clones in the sample, about four fifths were seen once. As concerns this clone: Its antigen is unidentified.

The gene calls are TRBV30 and TRBJ2-1; 14 positions match TRBD2. The TCR was taken from a woman in her 70s with urothelial cancer. Sequences were derived from PBMCs, sampled around atezolizumab (anti-PD-L1) treatment. The CDR3, as DNA: TGTGCCTTTACCCCGGGACTAGCGGGGGTAAACTCCTACAATGAGCAGTTCTTC. This codes for CAFTPGLAGVNSYNEQFF.